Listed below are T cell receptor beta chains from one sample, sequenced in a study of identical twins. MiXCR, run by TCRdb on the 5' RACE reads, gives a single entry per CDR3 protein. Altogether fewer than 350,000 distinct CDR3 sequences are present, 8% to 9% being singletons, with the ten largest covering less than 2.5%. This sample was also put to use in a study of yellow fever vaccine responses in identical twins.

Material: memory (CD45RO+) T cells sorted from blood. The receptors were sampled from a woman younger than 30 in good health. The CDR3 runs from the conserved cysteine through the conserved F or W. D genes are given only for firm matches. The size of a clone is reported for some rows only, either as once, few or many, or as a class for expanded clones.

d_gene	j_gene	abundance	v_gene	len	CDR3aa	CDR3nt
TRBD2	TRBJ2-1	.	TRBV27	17	CASSSWTSGSTYNEQFF	TGTGCCAGCAGTTCATGGACTAGCGGAAGCACCTACAATGAGCAGTTCTTC
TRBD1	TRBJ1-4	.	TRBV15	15	CATSSYRGPFEKLFF	TGTGCCACCAGCAGCTACAGGGGGCCCTTTGAAAAACTGTTTTTT
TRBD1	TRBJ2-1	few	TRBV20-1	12	CSALGQAGEQFF	TGCAGTGCTCTAGGACAGGCAGGTGAGCAGTTCTTC
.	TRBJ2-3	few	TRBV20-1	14	CSAPPGSPTDTQYF	TGCAGTGCCCCCCCCGGGAGCCCCACAGATACGCAGTATTTT
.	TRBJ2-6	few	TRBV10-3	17	CAISESTGGSGANVLTF	TGTGCCATCAGTGAGTCGACAGGTGGCTCTGGGGCCAACGTCCTGACTTTC
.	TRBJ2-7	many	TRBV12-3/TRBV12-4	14	CASSFMRGLYEQYF	TGTGCCAGCAGTTTTATGAGGGGTTTGTACGAGCAGTACTTC
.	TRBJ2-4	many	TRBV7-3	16	CASSPHFALAKNIQYF	TGTGCCAGCAGCCCACATTTCGCCCTAGCCAAAAACATTCAGTACTTC
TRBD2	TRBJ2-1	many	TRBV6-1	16	CASSDHAGGPYNEQFF	TGTGCCAGCAGTGATCACGCGGGGGGGCCCTACAATGAGCAGTTCTTC
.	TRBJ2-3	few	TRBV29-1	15	CSVDGGPPSTDTQYF	TGCAGCGTTGATGGGGGCCCACCTAGCACAGATACGCAGTATTTT
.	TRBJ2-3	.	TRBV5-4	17	CASSPVVAATNTDTQYF	TGTGCCAGCAGCCCGGTTGTAGCGGCTACGAACACAGATACGCAGTATTTT
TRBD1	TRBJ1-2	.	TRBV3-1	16	CASSPGGTGGNYGYTF	TGTGCCAGCAGTCCCGGAGGGACAGGGGGTAACTATGGCTACACCTTC
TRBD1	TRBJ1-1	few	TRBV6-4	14	CASSRQGADTEAFF	TGTGCCAGCAGCCGACAGGGGGCCGACACTGAAGCTTTCTTT
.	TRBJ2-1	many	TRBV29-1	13	CSVGVAEHNEQFF	TGCAGCGTTGGAGTAGCGGAACACAATGAGCAGTTCTTC
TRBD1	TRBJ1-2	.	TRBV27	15	CASSARDRPIYGYTF	TGTGCCAGCAGTGCCCGGGACAGACCTATCTATGGCTACACCTTC
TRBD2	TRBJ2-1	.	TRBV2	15	CASSEAGRETNEQFF	TGTGCCAGCAGTGAAGCCGGGCGGGAGACCAATGAGCAGTTCTTC
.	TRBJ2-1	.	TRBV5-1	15	CASSSYQSSYNEQFF	TGCGCCAGCAGCTCTTACCAGAGCTCCTACAATGAGCAGTTCTTC
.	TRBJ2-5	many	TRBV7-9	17	CASSLDSRLDPQETQYF	TGTGCCAGCAGCTTAGACAGTCGACTAGATCCGCAAGAGACCCAGTACTTC
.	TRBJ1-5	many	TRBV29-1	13	CSVEENSNQPQHF	TGCAGCGTTGAGGAGAATAGCAATCAGCCCCAGCATTTT
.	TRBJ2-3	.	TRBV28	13	CASSWASTDTQYF	TGTGCCAGCAGTTGGGCTAGCACAGATACGCAGTATTTT
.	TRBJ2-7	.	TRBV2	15	CASSEARGPTYEQYF	TGTGCCAGCAGTGAGGCCAGGGGTCCGACCTACGAGCAGTACTTC
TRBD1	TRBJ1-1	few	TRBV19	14	CASSPWDRETEAFF	TGTGCCAGTAGTCCCTGGGACAGAGAAACTGAAGCTTTCTTT
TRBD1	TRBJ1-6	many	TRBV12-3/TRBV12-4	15	CASSSRQGGNSPLHF	TGTGCCAGCAGTTCCCGACAGGGGGGGAATTCACCCCTCCACTTT
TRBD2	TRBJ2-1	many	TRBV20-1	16	CSARPSGSGGYNEQFF	TGCAGTGCTAGACCCTCAGGTAGCGGGGGGTACAATGAGCAGTTCTTC
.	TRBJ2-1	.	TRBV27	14	CASSLLGAGNEQFF	TGTGCCAGCAGTTTATTGGGGGCGGGGAATGAGCAGTTCTTC
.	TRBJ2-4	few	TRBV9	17	CASSPTLAGTAKNIQYF	TGTGCCAGCAGCCCCACGTTAGCCGGGACAGCCAAAAACATTCAGTACTTC
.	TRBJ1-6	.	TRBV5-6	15	CASSSTGGLNSPLHF	TGTGCCAGCAGCTCGACCGGGGGGCTCAATTCACCCCTCCACTTT
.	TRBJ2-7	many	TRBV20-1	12	CSAHALSYEQYF	TGCAGTGCTCACGCCCTCTCCTACGAGCAGTACTTC
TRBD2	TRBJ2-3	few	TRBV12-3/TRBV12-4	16	CASSPGGYSSTDTQYF	TGTGCCAGCAGCCCGGGGGGGTACTCTAGCACAGATACGCAGTATTTT
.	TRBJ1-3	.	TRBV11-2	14	CASSLVNSGNTIYF	TGTGCCAGCAGCTTAGTAAACTCTGGAAACACCATATATTTT
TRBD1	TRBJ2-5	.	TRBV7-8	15	CASSTRQGNQETQYF	TGTGCCAGCAGCACCAGACAGGGGAACCAAGAGACCCAGTACTTC
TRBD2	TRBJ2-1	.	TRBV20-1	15	CSAYSLAGVVNEQFF	TGCAGTGCTTATTCACTAGCGGGAGTTGTGAATGAGCAGTTCTTC
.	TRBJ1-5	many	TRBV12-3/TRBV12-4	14	CASSLSREGGPQHF	TGTGCCAGCAGTTTATCGCGGGAGGGGGGGCCCCAGCATTTT
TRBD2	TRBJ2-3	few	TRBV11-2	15	CASSVTSGGADTQYF	TGTGCCAGCAGCGTGACTAGCGGGGGTGCAGATACGCAGTATTTT
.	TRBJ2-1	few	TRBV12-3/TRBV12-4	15	CASSLESGLYNEQFF	TGTGCCAGCAGTTTAGAGAGCGGCCTTTACAATGAGCAGTTCTTC
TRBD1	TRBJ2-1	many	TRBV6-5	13	CASSYPWTGEQFF	TGTGCCAGCAGTTACCCATGGACAGGAGAGCAGTTCTTC
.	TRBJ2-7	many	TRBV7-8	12	CASSLARGEQYF	TGTGCCAGCAGCTTGGCCCGGGGCGAGCAGTACTTC
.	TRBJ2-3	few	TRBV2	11	CASLYADTQYF	TGTGCCAGCTTATATGCAGATACGCAGTATTTT
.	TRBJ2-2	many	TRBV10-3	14	CAISGLTYTGELFF	TGTGCCATCAGTGGTTTGACTTACACCGGGGAGCTGTTTTTT
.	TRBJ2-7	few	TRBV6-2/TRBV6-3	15	CASTYQGRNSYEQYF	TGTGCCAGCACTTACCAGGGAAGGAATTCCTACGAGCAGTACTTC
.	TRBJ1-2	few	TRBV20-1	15	CSAISLQWINGGYTF	TGCAGTGCGATATCCCTCCAGTGGATCAACGGGGGCTACACCTTC
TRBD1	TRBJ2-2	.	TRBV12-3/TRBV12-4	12	CAGTGRGGELFF	TGCGCCGGGACAGGCCGAGGAGGGGAGCTGTTTTTT